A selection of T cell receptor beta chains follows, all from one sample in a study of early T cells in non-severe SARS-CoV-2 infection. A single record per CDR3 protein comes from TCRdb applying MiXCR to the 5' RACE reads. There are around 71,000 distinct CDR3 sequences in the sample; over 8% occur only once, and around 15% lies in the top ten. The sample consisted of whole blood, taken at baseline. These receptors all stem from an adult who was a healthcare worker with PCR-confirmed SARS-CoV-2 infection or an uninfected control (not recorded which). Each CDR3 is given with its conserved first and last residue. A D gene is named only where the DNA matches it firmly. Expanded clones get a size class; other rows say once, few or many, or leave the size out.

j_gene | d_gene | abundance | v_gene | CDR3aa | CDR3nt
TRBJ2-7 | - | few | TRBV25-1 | CASRGSPHYEQYF | TGTGCCAGCAGAGGATCCCCCCACTACGAGCAGTACTTC
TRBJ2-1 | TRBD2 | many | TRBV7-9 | CASSLIAGGPTEQFF | TGTGCCAGCAGCCTAATAGCGGGAGGGCCGACGGAGCAGTTCTTC
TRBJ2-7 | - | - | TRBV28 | CASSRRDEQYF | TGTGCCAGCAGTCGTAGGGACGAGCAGTACTTC
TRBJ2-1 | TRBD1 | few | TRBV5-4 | CASSWLGQGTNNEQFF | TGTGCCAGCAGCTGGTTAGGACAGGGGACTAACAATGAGCAGTTCTTC
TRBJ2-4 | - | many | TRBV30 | CAWIGGGFGKNIQYF | TGTGCCTGGATTGGGGGGGGCTTCGGCAAAAACATTCAGTACTTC
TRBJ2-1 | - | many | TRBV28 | CASGTGGARYNEQFF | TGTGCCAGCGGCACCGGGGGAGCGAGGTACAATGAGCAGTTCTTC
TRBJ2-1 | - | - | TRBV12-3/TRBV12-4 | CASSSRGASSYNEQFF | TGTGCCAGCAGTTCCCGGGGAGCGAGCTCCTACAATGAGCAGTTCTTC
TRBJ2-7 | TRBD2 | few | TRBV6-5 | CASSYGRAGNEQYF | TGTGCCAGCAGTTACGGGAGGGCCGGGAACGAGCAGTACTTC
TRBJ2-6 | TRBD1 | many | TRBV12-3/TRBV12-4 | CATAPTGTGVSGANVLTF | TGTGCCACCGCCCCCACCGGGACAGGGGTTTCTGGGGCCAACGTCCTGACTTTC
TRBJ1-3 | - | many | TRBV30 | CAWSEGTPGNTIYF | TGTGCCTGGAGTGAAGGGACACCCGGAAACACCATATATTTT
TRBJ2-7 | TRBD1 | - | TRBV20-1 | CSATSLGTGGDEQYF | TGCAGTGCTACTTCATTGGGGACAGGGGGCGACGAGCAGTACTTC
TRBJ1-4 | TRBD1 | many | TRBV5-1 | CASSLLGQPNEKLFF | TGCGCCAGCAGCTTGTTGGGACAGCCTAATGAAAAACTGTTTTTT
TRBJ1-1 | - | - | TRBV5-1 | CASSLGEQRVNTEAFF | TGCGCCAGCAGCTTGGGTGAACAGCGAGTGAACACTGAAGCTTTCTTT
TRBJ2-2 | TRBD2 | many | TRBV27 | CASTASGTYTGELFF | TGTGCCAGCACCGCTAGCGGGACATACACCGGGGAGCTGTTTTTT
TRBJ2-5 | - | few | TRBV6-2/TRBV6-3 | CASMTDRRETQYF | TGTGCCAGCATGACCGACAGGAGAGAGACCCAGTACTTC
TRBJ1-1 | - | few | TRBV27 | CATRGTALTEAFF | TGTGCCACACGGGGGACCGCTTTGACTGAAGCTTTCTTT
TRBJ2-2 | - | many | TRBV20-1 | CSASLGGPRGELFF | TGCAGTGCTAGTTTAGGGGGGCCCCGCGGGGAGCTGTTTTTT
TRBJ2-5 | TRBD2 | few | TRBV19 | CASSIGTSGIETQYF | TGTGCCAGTAGTATAGGGACTAGCGGAATCGAGACCCAGTACTTC
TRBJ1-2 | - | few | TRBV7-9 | CASSLVAGDGYTF | TGTGCCAGCAGCTTAGTGGCTGGGGATGGCTACACCTTC
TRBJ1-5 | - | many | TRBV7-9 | CASSPGNSNQPQHF | TGTGCCAGCAGTCCGGGAAATAGCAATCAGCCCCAGCATTTT
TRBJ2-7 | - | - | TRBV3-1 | CASSQEGQGSYEQYF | TGTGCCAGCAGCCAAGAAGGGCAGGGGTCCTACGAGCAGTACTTC
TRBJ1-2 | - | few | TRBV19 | CATSPRQVVYGYTF | TGTGCCACCTCCCCGCGGCAGGTGGTGTATGGCTACACCTTC
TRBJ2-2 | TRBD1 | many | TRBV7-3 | CASSQRTGTGELFF | TGTGCCAGCAGCCAGCGGACAGGAACCGGGGAGCTGTTTTTT
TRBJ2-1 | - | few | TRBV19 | CASNNPLKTYNEQFF | TGTGCCAGTAATAACCCCTTGAAAACCTACAATGAGCAGTTCTTC
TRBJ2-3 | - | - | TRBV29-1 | CSGSGYSGDTQYF | TGCAGCGGCTCAGGGTACTCGGGGGATACGCAGTATTTT
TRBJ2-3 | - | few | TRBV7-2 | CASSLAWWQGRTQYF | TGTGCCAGCAGCTTAGCGTGGTGGCAGGGGCGAACGCAGTATTTT
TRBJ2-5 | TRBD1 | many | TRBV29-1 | CSSRQGQETQYF | TGCAGTTCACGACAGGGGCAAGAGACCCAGTACTTC
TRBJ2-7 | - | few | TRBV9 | CASSVGQSAYEQYF | TGTGCCAGCAGCGTAGGGCAGTCCGCCTACGAGCAGTACTTC
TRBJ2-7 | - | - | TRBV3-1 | CASSQEVPHEQYF | TGTGCCAGCAGCCAAGAGGTCCCCCACGAGCAGTACTTC
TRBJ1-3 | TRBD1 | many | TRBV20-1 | CSAIQGDSGNTIYF | TGCAGTGCCATACAGGGGGATTCTGGAAACACCATATATTTT
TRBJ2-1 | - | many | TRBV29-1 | CSVEDLGNEQFF | TGCAGCGTTGAAGATCTCGGGAATGAGCAGTTCTTC
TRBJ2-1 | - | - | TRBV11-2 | CASSSSGSYNEQFF | TGTGCCAGCAGCTCCTCAGGCTCCTACAATGAGCAGTTCTTC